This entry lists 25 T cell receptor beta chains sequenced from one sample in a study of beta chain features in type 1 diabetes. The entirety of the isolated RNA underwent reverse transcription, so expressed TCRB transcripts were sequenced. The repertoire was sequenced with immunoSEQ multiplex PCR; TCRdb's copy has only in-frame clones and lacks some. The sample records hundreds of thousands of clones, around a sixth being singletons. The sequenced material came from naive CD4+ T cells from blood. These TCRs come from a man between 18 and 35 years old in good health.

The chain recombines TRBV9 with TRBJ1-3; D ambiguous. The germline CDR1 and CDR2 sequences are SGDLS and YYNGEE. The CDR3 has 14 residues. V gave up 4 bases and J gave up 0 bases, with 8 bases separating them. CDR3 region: CASSLLFSGNTIYF. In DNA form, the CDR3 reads TGTGCCAGCAGCCTATTATTCTCTGGAAACACCATATATTTT.

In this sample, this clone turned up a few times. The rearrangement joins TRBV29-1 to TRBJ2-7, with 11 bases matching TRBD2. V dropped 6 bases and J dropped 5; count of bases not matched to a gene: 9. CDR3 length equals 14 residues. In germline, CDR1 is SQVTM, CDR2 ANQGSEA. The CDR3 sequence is CSVALAGVTHEQYF. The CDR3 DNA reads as TGCAGCGTCGCACTAGCGGGAGTCACCCACGAGCAGTACTTC.

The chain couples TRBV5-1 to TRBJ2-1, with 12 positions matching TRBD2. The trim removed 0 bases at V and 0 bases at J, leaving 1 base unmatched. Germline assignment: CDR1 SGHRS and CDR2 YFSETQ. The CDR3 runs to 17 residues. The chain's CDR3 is CASSLETSGSSYNEQFF. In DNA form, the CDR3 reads TGCGCCAGCAGCTTGGAGACTAGCGGGAGCTCCTACAATGAGCAGTTCTTC.

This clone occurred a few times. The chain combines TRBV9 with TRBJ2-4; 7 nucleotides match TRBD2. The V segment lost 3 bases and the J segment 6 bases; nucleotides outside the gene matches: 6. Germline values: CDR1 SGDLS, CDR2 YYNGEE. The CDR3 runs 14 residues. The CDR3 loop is CASSDRGVANIQYF. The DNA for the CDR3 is TGTGCCAGCAGCGACCGGGGGGTCGCAAACATTCAGTACTTC.

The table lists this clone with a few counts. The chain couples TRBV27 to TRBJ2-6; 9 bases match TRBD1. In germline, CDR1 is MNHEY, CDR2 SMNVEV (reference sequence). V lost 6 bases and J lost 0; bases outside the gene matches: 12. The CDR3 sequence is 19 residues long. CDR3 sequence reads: CASRADRGDLSSGANVLTF. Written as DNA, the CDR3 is TGTGCCAGCAGGGCTGACAGGGGGGATTTAAGCTCTGGGGCCAACGTCCTGACTTTC.

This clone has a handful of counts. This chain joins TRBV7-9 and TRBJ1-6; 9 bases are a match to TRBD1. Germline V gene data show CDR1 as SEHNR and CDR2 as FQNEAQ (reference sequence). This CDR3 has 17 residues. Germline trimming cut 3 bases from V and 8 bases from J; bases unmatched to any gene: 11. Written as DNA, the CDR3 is TGTGCCAGCAGCTTCCAGGGACAGGGAAAGTTAGATTCACCCCTCCACTTT. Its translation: CASSFQGQGKLDSPLHF.

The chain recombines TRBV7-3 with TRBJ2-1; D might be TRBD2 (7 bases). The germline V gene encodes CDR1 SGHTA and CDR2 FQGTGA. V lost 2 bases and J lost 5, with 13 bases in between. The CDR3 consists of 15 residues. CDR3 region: CASSLLGGAHNEQFF. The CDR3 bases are TGTGCCAGCAGCTTATTAGGGGGGGCCCACAATGAGCAGTTCTTC.

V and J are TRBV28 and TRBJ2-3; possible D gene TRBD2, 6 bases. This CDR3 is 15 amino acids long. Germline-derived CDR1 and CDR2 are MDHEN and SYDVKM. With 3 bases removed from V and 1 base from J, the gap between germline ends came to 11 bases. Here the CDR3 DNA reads TGTGCCAGCAGTTTTACCGGGAGTCGCACAGATACGCAGTATTTT. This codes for CASSFTGSRTDTQYF.

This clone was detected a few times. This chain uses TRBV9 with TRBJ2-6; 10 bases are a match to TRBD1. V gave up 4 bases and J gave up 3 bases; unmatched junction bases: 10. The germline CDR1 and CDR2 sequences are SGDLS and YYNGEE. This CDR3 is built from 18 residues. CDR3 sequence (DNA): TGTGCCAGCAGCCCCCGGACAGGGGGGGAGGTTGGGGCCAACGTCCTGACTTTC. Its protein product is CASSPRTGGEVGANVLTF.

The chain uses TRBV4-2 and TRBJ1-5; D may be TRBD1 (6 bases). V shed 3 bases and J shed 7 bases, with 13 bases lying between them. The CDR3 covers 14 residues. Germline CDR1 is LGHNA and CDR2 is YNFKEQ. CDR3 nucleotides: TGTGCCAGCAGCCATTCGGGGGGCGGGCAGCCCCAGCATTTT. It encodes CASSHSGGGQPQHF.

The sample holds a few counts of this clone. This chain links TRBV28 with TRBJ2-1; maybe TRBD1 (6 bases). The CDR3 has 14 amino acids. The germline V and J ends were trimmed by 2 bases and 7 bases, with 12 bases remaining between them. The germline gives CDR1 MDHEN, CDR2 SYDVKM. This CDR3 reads CASSLPQGSNEQFF. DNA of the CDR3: TGTGCCAGCAGTTTACCCCAGGGGTCGAATGAGCAGTTCTTC. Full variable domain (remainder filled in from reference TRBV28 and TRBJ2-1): DVKVTQSSRYLVKRTGEKVFLECVQDMDHENMFWYRQDPGLGLRLIYFSYDVKMKEKGDIPEGYSVSREKKERFSLILESASTNQTSMYLCASSLPQGSNEQFFGPGTRLTVL.

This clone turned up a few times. The CDR3 reads CASSKDRGIRDTQYF. The DNA for the CDR3 is TGTGCCAGCAGCAAGGACAGGGGGATCAGAGATACGCAGTATTTT. V usage is TRBV5-4 and J usage is TRBJ2-3, with 10 bases that match TRBD1. The V gene end was trimmed by 4 bases and the J gene end by 5 bases; junction bases not matched to a gene: 7. The CDR3 consists of 15 residues. CDR1 is SGHNT and CDR2 is YYREEE in the germline V gene (reference sequence). The complete variable domain, with remaining parts taken from reference TRBV5-4 and TRBJ2-3, reads ETGVTQSPTHLIKTRGQQVTLRCSSQSGHNTVSWYQQALGQGPQFIFQYYREEENGRGNFPPRFSGLQFPNYSSELNVNALELDDSALYLCASSKDRGIRDTQYFGPGTRLTVL.

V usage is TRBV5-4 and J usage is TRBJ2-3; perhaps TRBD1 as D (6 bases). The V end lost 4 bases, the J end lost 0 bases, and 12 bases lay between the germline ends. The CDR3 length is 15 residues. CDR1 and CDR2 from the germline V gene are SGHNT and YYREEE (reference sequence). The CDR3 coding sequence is TGTGCCAGCAGCCCGGGCAGGGGCAGCACAGATACGCAGTATTTT. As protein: CASSPGRGSTDTQYF.

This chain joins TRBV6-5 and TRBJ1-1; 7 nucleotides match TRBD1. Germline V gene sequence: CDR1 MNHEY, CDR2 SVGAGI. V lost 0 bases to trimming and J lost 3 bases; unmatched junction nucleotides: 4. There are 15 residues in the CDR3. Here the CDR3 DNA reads TGTGCCAGCAGTTACTCCCGGGACAGATACACTGAAGCTTTCTTT. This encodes CASSYSRDRYTEAFF.

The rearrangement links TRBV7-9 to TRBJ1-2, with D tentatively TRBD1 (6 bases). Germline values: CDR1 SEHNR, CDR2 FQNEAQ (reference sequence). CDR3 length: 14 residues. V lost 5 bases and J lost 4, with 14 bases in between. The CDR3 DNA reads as TGTGCCAGCAGCCCGATCGGGACACCCTATGGCTACACCTTC. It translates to CASSPIGTPYGYTF.

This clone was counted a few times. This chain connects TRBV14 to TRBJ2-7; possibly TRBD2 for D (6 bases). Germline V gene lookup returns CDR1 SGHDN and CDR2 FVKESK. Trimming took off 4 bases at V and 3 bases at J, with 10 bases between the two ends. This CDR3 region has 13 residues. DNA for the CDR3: TGTGCCAGCAGCCCATCCGGGGGCTACGAGCAGTACTTC. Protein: CASSPSGGYEQYF. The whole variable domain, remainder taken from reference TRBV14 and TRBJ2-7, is EAGVTQFPSHSVIEKGQTVTLRCDPISGHDNLYWYRRVMGKEIKFLLHFVKESKQDESGMPNNRFLAERTGGTYSTLKVQPAELEDSGVYFCASSPSGGYEQYFGPGTRLTVT.

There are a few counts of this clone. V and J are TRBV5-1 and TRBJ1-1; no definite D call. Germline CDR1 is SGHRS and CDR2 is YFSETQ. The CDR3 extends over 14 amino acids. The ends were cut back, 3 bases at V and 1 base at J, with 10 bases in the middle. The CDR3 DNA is TGCGCCAGCAGCTCCCGGACGCAGAACACTGAAGCTTTCTTT. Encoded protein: CASSSRTQNTEAFF.

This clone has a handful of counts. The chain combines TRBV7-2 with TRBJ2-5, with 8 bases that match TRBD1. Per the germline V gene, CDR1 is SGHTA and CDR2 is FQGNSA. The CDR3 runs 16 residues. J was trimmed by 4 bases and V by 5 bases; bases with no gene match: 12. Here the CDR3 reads CASSGRTGNLPETQYF. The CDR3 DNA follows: TGTGCCAGCAGCGGCCGGACAGGGAATTTGCCAGAGACCCAGTACTTC.

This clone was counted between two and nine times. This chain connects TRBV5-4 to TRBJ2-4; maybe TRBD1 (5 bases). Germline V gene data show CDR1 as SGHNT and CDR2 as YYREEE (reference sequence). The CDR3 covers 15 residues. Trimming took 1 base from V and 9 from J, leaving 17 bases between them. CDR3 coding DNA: TGTGCCAGCAGCTTGTGCAGGCTAGGGGTGTGCATTCAGTACTTC. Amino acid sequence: CASSLCRLGVCIQYF.

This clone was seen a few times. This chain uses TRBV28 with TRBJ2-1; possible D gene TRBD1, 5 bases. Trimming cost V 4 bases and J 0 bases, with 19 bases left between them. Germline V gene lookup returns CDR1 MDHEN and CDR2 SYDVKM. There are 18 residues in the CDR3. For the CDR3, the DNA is TGTGCCAGCAGTTCCCCGTCTCTGGGGCCACTCTCCTACAATGAGCAGTTCTTC. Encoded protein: CASSSPSLGPLSYNEQFF.

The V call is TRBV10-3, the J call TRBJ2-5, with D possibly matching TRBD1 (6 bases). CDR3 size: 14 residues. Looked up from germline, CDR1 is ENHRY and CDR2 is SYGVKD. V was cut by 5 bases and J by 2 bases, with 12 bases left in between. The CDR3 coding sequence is TGTGCCATCAGTTCGAGACAGGAACAAGAGACCCAGTACTTC. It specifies CAISSRQEQETQYF.

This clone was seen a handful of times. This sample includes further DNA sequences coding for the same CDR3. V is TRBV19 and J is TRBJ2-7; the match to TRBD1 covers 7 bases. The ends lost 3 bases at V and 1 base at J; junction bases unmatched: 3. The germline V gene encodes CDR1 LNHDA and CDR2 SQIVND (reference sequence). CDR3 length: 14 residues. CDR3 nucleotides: TGTGCCAGTAGTATCAACAGGGGATCCTACGAGCAGTACTTC. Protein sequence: CASSINRGSYEQYF.

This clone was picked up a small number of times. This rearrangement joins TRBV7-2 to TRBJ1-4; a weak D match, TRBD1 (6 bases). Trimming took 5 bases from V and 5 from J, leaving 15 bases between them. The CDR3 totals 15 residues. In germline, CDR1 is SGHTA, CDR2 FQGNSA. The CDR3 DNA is TGTGCCAGCAGCCTTATCGGGACACCAAATGAAAAACTGTTTTTT. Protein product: CASSLIGTPNEKLFF.

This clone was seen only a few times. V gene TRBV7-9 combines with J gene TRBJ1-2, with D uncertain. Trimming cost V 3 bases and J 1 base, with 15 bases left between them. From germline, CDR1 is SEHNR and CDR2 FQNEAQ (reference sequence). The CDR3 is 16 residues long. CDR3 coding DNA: TGTGCCAGCAGCTTCCCCCTCAGAGGTTATAACTATGGCTACACCTTC. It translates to CASSFPLRGYNYGYTF. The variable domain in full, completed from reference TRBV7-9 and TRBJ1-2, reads DTGVSQNPRHKITKRGQNVTFRCDPISEHNRLYWYRQTLGQGPEFLTYFQNEAQLEKSRLLSDRFSAERPKGSFSTLEIQRTEQGDSAMYLCASSFPLRGYNYGYTFGSGTRLTVV.

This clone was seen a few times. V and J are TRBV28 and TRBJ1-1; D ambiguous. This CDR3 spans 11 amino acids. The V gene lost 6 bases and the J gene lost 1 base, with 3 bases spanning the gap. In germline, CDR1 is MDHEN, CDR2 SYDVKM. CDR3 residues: CASRWNTEAFF. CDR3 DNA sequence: TGTGCCAGCAGGTGGAACACTGAAGCTTTCTTT.